This T cell receptor beta chain came from a study of blood T cell repertoires in COVID-19. Overall study context: PBMCs, B-cell-depleted T cells, or T cells were the source of the cDNA or gDNA that made up the material.

Source study methods: By means of reference gene primer amplification, nucleated cell counts were estimated. The repertoire was sequenced with immunoSEQ multiplex PCR; TCRdb's copy has only in-frame clones and lacks some. The D gene and trimming were derived from the DNA, and the V and J assignments and clone size from that table. The table records 100,000 to 150,000 clones, more than 80% of them present only once. The CDR3 runs to 15 residues. Germline CDR1 SGHVS, CDR2 FQNEAQ. Between the trimmed V and J ends, which lost 4 bases and 5 bases, there was a span of 17 bases. Sequences were obtained from peripheral blood. The chain couples TRBV7-8 to TRBJ1-2, with a tentative D call TRBD1 (6 bases). The TCR sequence derives from a man between 65 and 80 years old with active or convalescent COVID-19. This CDR3 reads CASSSSRQDPYGYTF. CDR3 DNA: TGTGCCAGCAGCTCTTCCCGACAGGACCCTTATGGCTACACCTTC.